This TCR beta chain was observed in a study of CD8 T cells in Susac syndrome. Study-wide background: Patients with Susac syndrome were therapy-naive, on corticosteroids, or on intravenous immunoglobulin alone at blood draw.

Diagnostic criteria defined recently for definite or probable disease were met by the Susac syndrome patients. Reverse transcription of 0.5 to 1 ug RNA was carried out with random hexamers. Amplification of TCR beta CDR3 was carried out by immunoSEQ multiplex PCR, which covered 54 Vbeta and 13 Jbeta segments. MiXCR, applied by TCRdb to the immunoSEQ multiplex PCR reads, yields one record per CDR3 protein. The table includes roughly 190,000 distinct CDR3 sequences, 85% to 95% detected once. This CDR3 has 13 amino acids. J gave up 6 bases and V 4 bases, and 6 bases lay outside the gene matches. Looked up from germline, CDR1 is SGDLS and CDR2 is YYNGEE. The study, taken as a whole, reports: Clonal expansion was present among Susac CD8+ cells. This expansion reached its peak in TEMRA cells and in active patients.

Note on this clonotype: Its specificity is unknown.

Sample: CD8+ T cells from PBMCs. The source is a human donor with Susac syndrome. The chain joins TRBV9 to TRBJ2-7, with 8 bases identical to TRBD2. The CDR3 region has the DNA TGTGCCAGCAGCCCGACTAGCGCCGGCGAGCAGTACTTC. Translated: CASSPTSAGEQYF.